Detailed here is one T cell receptor (beta chain). The repertoire was sequenced with immunoSEQ multiplex PCR; TCRdb's copy has only in-frame clones and lacks some. The table includes some 150,000 clones, 96% detected once. CDR1 ENHRY and CDR2 SYGVKD come from the germline V gene. V dropped 3 bases and J dropped 5 bases, with 8 bases sitting between them. This CDR3 is 13 amino acids long. The data were taken from a study of control samples from healthy donors and cancer patients. Sample: blood. This rearrangement joins TRBV10-3 to TRBJ1-5, with TRBD1 as a possible D gene (5 bases). The receptor's source is a woman aged 30 to 39 in good health. The CDR3 DNA reads TGTGCCATCAGTGAACCGGGGGATCAGCCCCAGCATTTT. It yields the protein CAISEPGDQPQHF.